This is a list of T cell receptor beta chains from one sample in a study of T cells in Graves' hyperthyroidism and ophthalmopathy. TCRdb passed the multiplex PCR reads through MiXCR, listing each CDR3 protein once. The sample lists hundreds of thousands of distinct CDR3 sequences; around 39% were seen once. The sequenced material came from blood. The receptors were gathered from a man aged 18 to 30 with Graves' hyperthyroidism. Each CDR3 is given with its conserved first and last residue. D genes are given only for firm matches. Clone size is not always given. Where it is, it says once, few, many or a class for expanded clones.

TRBV12-3/TRBV12-4	NA	TRBJ2-7	few	TGTGCCAGCAGTTTCCGTCAATTATACGAGCAGTACTTC	CASSFRQLYEQYF
TRBV25-1	NA	TRBJ1-4	many	TGTGCCAGCAGTGAATGGGACGCAACTAATGAAAAACTGTTTTTT	CASSEWDATNEKLFF
TRBV2	TRBD2	TRBJ2-5	NA	TGTGCCACCCAGACTAGCGGGAGGGCCTCGGTAGAGACCCAGTACTTC	CATQTSGRASVETQYF
TRBV6-4	NA	TRBJ1-2	few	TGTGCCAGCAGTGCTTACTACAGGGACTATGGCTACACCTTC	CASSAYYRDYGYTF
TRBV7-8	TRBD1	TRBJ2-5	NA	TGTGCCAGCTCACCTCAGGGGGCCTCTCGGGCGGTGGAGACCCAGTACTTC	CASSPQGASRAVETQYF
TRBV2	NA	TRBJ2-5	many	TGTGCCAGCAGTGGCCTAGGGGGCCAAGAGACCCAGTACTTC	CASSGLGGQETQYF
TRBV19	TRBD1	TRBJ1-5	many	TGTGCCAGTAGTCCGGAGGACAGGGTCTCCGGTCAGCCCCAGCATTTT	CASSPEDRVSGQPQHF
TRBV7-3	TRBD1	TRBJ2-6	few	TGTGCCAGCAGCTTAACCCCTACAGGGGCTGGGGCCAACGTCCTGACTTTC	CASSLTPTGAGANVLTF
TRBV7-8	TRBD1	TRBJ2-5	many	TGTGCCAGCAGCTTAGGTACAGGGGTGACTCGGGAGACCCAGTACTTC	CASSLGTGVTRETQYF
TRBV11-2	TRBD1	TRBJ1-2	NA	TGTGCCAGCAGTTACTCGAAGGGGGCAGGCGGCTACACCTTC	CASSYSKGAGGYTF
TRBV20-1	NA	TRBJ1-1	few	TGCAGATCAAGGGGAGGGGGGGCGAACACTGAAGCTTTCTTT	CRSRGGGANTEAFF
TRBV20-1	NA	TRBJ2-5	many	TGCAGTGCCGTCACCCTGGGGACCCAGTACTTC	CSAVTLGTQYF
TRBV6-5	TRBD1	TRBJ2-2	few	TGTGCCAGCAGTGTGGGACAGTACACCGGGGAGCTGTTTTTT	CASSVGQYTGELFF
TRBV7-3	TRBD2	TRBJ2-2	NA	TGTGCCAGCAGCCCCCCGGGACTAGCGGGGCCGCGAAACACCGGGGAGCTGTTTTTT	CASSPPGLAGPRNTGELFF
TRBV10-3	TRBD2	TRBJ2-3	NA	TGTGCCCTGGCGGGAGCAGATACGCAGTATTTT	CALAGADTQYF
TRBV10-3	TRBD1	TRBJ2-7	NA	TGTGCCATCAGTGGGACAGGGGATGGGGACGAGCAGTACTTC	CAISGTGDGDEQYF
TRBV25-1	NA	TRBJ1-6	NA	TGTGCCAGCAGCCAAACAGGGAGAAGTTCACCCCTCCACTTT	CASSQTGRSSPLHF
TRBV7-2	NA	TRBJ2-7	NA	TGTGCCAGCAGACCGGACAGCTCTCCATACGAGCAGTACTTC	CASRPDSSPYEQYF
TRBV10-2	TRBD1	TRBJ1-5	NA	TGTGCCAGCAGTTACTCCCTGGACAGGGTGAATCAGCCCCAGCATTTT	CASSYSLDRVNQPQHF
TRBV29-1	NA	TRBJ2-7	many	TGCAGCGGCGGGACACACTACGAGCAGTACTTC	CSGGTHYEQYF
TRBV2	NA	TRBJ1-5	many	TGTGCCAGCACCTTACGCAGGGGTTTGGCTGATCAGCCCCAGCATTTT	CASTLRRGLADQPQHF
TRBV29-1	TRBD1	TRBJ1-4	many	TGCAGCGTTCACCGGGACAGCAATGAAAAACTGTTTTTT	CSVHRDSNEKLFF
TRBV19	TRBD1	TRBJ2-7	many	TGTGCCAGTAGCACGGGACAGGGGAGGTACGAGCAGTACTTC	CASSTGQGRYEQYF
TRBV2	NA	TRBJ1-5	NA	TGTGCCAGCAGGGCGGGACAAGAGACCCAGCATTTT	CASRAGQETQHF
TRBV19	NA	TRBJ2-7	NA	TGTGCCAGTAGTATTGGCGCAGGGATGAGTCCCTACGAGCAGTACTTC	CASSIGAGMSPYEQYF
TRBV4-3	TRBD1	TRBJ2-7	NA	TGCGCCAGCAGCCAAGAAGGGGGCAGCGGCTTCTACGAGCAGTACTTC	CASSQEGGSGFYEQYF
TRBV10-3	TRBD1	TRBJ2-2	many	TGTGCCATCAGGGGACAGACTCCGAACACCGGGGAGCTGTTTTTT	CAIRGQTPNTGELFF
TRBV19	TRBD2	TRBJ2-7	few	TGTGCCAGCCGCCCCACTAGCGGGAGGGGAGAGCAGTACTTC	CASRPTSGRGEQYF
TRBV7-9	TRBD1	TRBJ1-4	NA	TGTGCCAGCAGCCCGACAGGGATTAGGAAAAAACTGTTTTTT	CASSPTGIRKKLFF
TRBV12-3/TRBV12-4	NA	TRBJ1-2	once	TGTGCCAGCAGGCCTCGGGGAAACTATGGCTACACCTTC	CASRPRGNYGYTF
TRBV25-1	NA	TRBJ1-5	many	TGTGCCACGGGGGGTAATCAGCCCCAGCATTTT	CATGGNQPQHF
TRBV7-9	NA	TRBJ2-2	NA	TGTGCCAGCAGCGTTGACAGGAGTTCGGGCACCGGGGAGTTGTTTTTT	CASSVDRSSGTGELFF
TRBV7-9	NA	TRBJ1-1	many	TGTGCCAGCAGCTCTGGCGGGGGAGCTTTCTTT	CASSSGGGAFF
TRBV20-1	NA	TRBJ1-1	NA	TGCAGTGCTAATGCGGGAATGAACACTGAAGCTTTCTTT	CSANAGMNTEAFF
TRBV7-2	TRBD1	TRBJ2-7	many	TGCGCCAGCAGCTTGCGGACAGGGGGCTACGAGCAGTACTTC	CASSLRTGGYEQYF
TRBV2	NA	TRBJ2-7	few	TGTGCCAGCAGCCCCCGAATGGGAACCTCCTACGAGCAGTACTTC	CASSPRMGTSYEQYF
TRBV14	NA	TRBJ2-7	NA	TGTGCCAGCAGCCAAGGGGCAGCCAGACACTTC	CASSQGAARHF
TRBV7-3	NA	TRBJ2-7	NA	TGTGCCAGCAGCCAAGTGTTTGTGGACGAGCAGTACTTC	CASSQVFVDEQYF
TRBV5-1	TRBD1	TRBJ1-6	many	TGCGCCAGCAGCTTGGAGACAGGGAGCTCACCCCTCCACTTT	CASSLETGSSPLHF
TRBV7-9	NA	TRBJ1-2	few	TGTGCCAGCAGCCCCTGGGCGGACGGGGTTCTCTATGGCTACACCTTC	CASSPWADGVLYGYTF
TRBV2	NA	TRBJ1-3	many	TGTGCCAGCAGTGAAGGGACTCCCAGGACTGGAAACACCATATATTTT	CASSEGTPRTGNTIYF
TRBV4-1	TRBD1	TRBJ2-5	NA	TGCGCCAGCAGCCAAGTCCCGGACAGGGACCAAGAGACCCAGTACTTC	CASSQVPDRDQETQYF
TRBV7-8	TRBD2	TRBJ2-2	few	TGTGCCAGCAGCTTAGCGGCGGGAGGGCCGAAGCGTAACACCGGGGAGCTGTTTTTT	CASSLAAGGPKRNTGELFF
TRBV6-6	TRBD1	TRBJ1-1	NA	TGTGCCAGCAAACAGGGGGCTTGGACTGAAGCTTTCTTT	CASKQGAWTEAFF
TRBV19	NA	TRBJ2-7	NA	TGTGCCAGTAGTACGACAGCAGACTTTTCCTACGAGCAGTACTTC	CASSTTADFSYEQYF
TRBV29-1	NA	TRBJ1-1	many	TGCAGCGTTGAAGAGGGCGGACCCACGCCCCTAGCAGCTTTCTTT	CSVEEGGPTPLAAFF
TRBV7-9	TRBD1	TRBJ2-2	few	TGTGCCAGCAGGCTGGACAGGGCGAACACCGGGGAGCTGTTTTTT	CASRLDRANTGELFF
TRBV30	NA	TRBJ1-1	NA	TGTGCCTGGAGTGTACATGGAAACACTGAAGCTTTCTTT	CAWSVHGNTEAFF
TRBV6-1	NA	TRBJ2-7	NA	TGTGCCAGCGTAGGGGGGGGCTACGAGCAGTACTTC	CASVGGGYEQYF
TRBV6-2/TRBV6-3	TRBD1	TRBJ1-2	NA	TGTGCCAGCAGTTTAAAGGGACAGGGGTATAACTATGGCTACACCTTC	CASSLKGQGYNYGYTF
TRBV20-1	NA	TRBJ1-2	NA	TGCAGTGCTAGTCCGGATGGCTACACCTTC	CSASPDGYTF
TRBV29-1	NA	TRBJ2-2	NA	TGCAGCGTTGTAGGGGTAGCTGCCGCCGGGGAGCTGTTTTTT	CSVVGVAAAGELFF
TRBV2	NA	TRBJ2-7	many	TGTGCCAGCAGTGAAGGGTACAGCCTTTACGAGCAGTACTTC	CASSEGYSLYEQYF